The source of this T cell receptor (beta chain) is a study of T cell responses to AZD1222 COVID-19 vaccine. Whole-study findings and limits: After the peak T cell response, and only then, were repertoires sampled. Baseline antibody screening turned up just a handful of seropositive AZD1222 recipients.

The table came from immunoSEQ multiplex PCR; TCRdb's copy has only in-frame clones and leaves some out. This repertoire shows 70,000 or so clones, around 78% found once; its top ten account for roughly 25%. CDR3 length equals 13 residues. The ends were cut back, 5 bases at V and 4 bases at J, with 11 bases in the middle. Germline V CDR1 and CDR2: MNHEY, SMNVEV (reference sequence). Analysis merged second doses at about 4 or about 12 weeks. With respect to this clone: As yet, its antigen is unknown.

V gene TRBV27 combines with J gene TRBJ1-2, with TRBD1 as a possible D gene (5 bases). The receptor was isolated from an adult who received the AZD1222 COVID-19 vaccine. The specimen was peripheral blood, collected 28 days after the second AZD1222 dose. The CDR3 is CASSLIGGYGYTF. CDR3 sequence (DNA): TGTGCCAGCAGTCTTATTGGGGGCTATGGCTACACCTTC.